Following are 10 T cell receptor beta chains from one sample sequenced in a study of blood T cell repertoires in COVID-19. The repertoire was sequenced with immunoSEQ multiplex PCR; TCRdb's copy has only in-frame clones and lacks some. The table has about 190,000 clones, 70% to 85% seen once. The sequenced sample consisted of PBMCs or T cells enriched from blood (not recorded which). These receptors originate from a woman aged 25 to 39 who had recovered from COVID-19.

This chain uses TRBV7-3 with TRBJ2-2, with 8 bases fitting TRBD1. The CDR3 runs to 15 residues. CDR1 SGHTA and CDR2 FQGTGA come from the germline V gene. V shed 4 bases and J 5 bases; nucleotides not matched to a gene: 6. CDR3 in amino acids: CASSSRTGRTGELFF. For the CDR3, the DNA is TGTGCCAGCAGCTCTAGGACAGGGAGGACCGGGGAGCTGTTTTTT. Looking up the rest from reference TRBV7-3 and TRBJ2-2 gives the full variable domain: GAGVSQTPSNKVTEKGKYVELRCDPISGHTALYWYRQSLGQGPEFLIYFQGTGAADDSGLPNDRFFAVRPEGSVSTLKIQRTERGDSAVYLCASSSRTGRTGELFFGEGSRLTVL.

Only a few counts were recorded for this clone. The chain carries TRBV25-1 and TRBJ1-4, with D maybe TRBD1 (6 bases). Trimming pared 6 bases from V and 6 bases from J, leaving 11 bases between. The germline V gene has CDR1 MGHDK and CDR2 SYGVNS. The CDR3 contains 13 residues. CDR3 DNA: TGTGCCAGCAGGAATTCAGGGGATGAAAAACTGTTTTTT. Encoded protein: CASRNSGDEKLFF.

This clone was counted a few times. This chain links TRBV5-4 with TRBJ1-2; D may be TRBD1 (5 bases). Deletions cut 0 bases from V and 10 bases from J, with 16 bases between. The CDR3 spans 14 residues. Germline values: CDR1 SGHNT, CDR2 YYREEE (reference sequence). CDR3 in amino acids: CASSLAGRDSSYTF. CDR3 DNA sequence: TGTGCCAGCAGCTTGGCCGGTAGGGACTCTTCCTACACCTTC.

This clone was observed a handful of times. This chain connects TRBV5-1 to TRBJ1-5; maybe TRBD1 (6 bases). The germline V and J ends were trimmed by 1 base and 7 bases, with 18 bases remaining between them. The CDR3 loop spans 16 amino acids. CDR1 and CDR2 (germline): SGHRS, YFSETQ. The CDR3 DNA sequence: TGCGCCAGCAGCTTGACCCCGTCGGGGGGCGGCCAGCCCCAGCATTTT. Its protein is CASSLTPSGGGQPQHF.

This chain connects TRBV5-1 to TRBJ2-1; 7 bases line up with TRBD1. V trimming: 5 bases; J trimming: 3 bases; junction bases outside the gene matches: 8. CDR3 length: 15 amino acids. CDR1 is SGHRS, CDR2 YFSETQ, per germline. The CDR3 spells CASSLGTAFYNEQFF. CDR3 in DNA: TGCGCCAGCAGTTTAGGGACAGCCTTCTACAATGAGCAGTTCTTC.

This chain uses TRBV6-1 with TRBJ2-1, with TRBD2 matching 14 bases. This CDR3 has 17 amino acids. J lost 8 bases, V lost 3 bases, and 9 bases had no gene match. Looked up from germline, CDR1 is MNHNS and CDR2 is SASEGT. Here the CDR3 reads CASSEARLAGGWDEQFF. CDR3 in DNA: TGTGCCAGCAGTGAGGCGAGACTAGCGGGAGGGTGGGATGAGCAGTTCTTC.

The chain links TRBV11-2 to TRBJ2-5, with 12 bases aligning to TRBD2. The junction had 12 bases not matched to a gene; V was cut back by 2 bases and J by 5 bases. Germline CDR1 SGHAT, CDR2 FQNNGV. This CDR3 has 18 amino acids. CDR3 in amino acids: CASSLILAGGRRDETQYF. The CDR3 region has the DNA TGTGCCAGCAGCTTAATCCTAGCGGGGGGGCGACGGGATGAGACCCAGTACTTC.

The chain employs TRBV6-5 and TRBJ1-2, with 11 bases lining up with TRBD1. The CDR3 spans 13 residues. With 9 bases clipped from V and 7 bases from J, the junction kept 7 bases outside the gene matches. Germline V CDR1 and CDR2: MNHEY, SVGAGI. The CDR3 DNA follows: TGTGCCAGTACTGGACAGGGGGCGCGTGGCTACACCTTC. Its translation: CASTGQGARGYTF.

This rearrangement joins TRBV7-3 to TRBJ2-3; TRBD1 matches 7 bases. Germline CDR1 SGHTA, CDR2 FQGTGA. Unmatched junction bases numbered 5, after V lost 2 bases and J lost 0 bases. The CDR3 has 16 residues. Written as DNA, the CDR3 is TGTGCCAGCAGCTTACCCCGGGACAGAAGCACAGATACGCAGTATTTT. Protein: CASSLPRDRSTDTQYF.

The chain joins TRBV6-5 to TRBJ1-1, with TRBD1 matching 7 bases. The CDR3 extends over 13 amino acids. CDR1 is MNHEY and CDR2 is SVGAGI in the germline V gene. With 5 bases clipped from V and 3 bases from J, the junction kept 3 bases outside the gene matches. As DNA, the CDR3 is TGTGCCAGCAGTCGTCAGGGGGACACTGAAGCTTTCTTT. Amino acid sequence: CASSRQGDTEAFF.